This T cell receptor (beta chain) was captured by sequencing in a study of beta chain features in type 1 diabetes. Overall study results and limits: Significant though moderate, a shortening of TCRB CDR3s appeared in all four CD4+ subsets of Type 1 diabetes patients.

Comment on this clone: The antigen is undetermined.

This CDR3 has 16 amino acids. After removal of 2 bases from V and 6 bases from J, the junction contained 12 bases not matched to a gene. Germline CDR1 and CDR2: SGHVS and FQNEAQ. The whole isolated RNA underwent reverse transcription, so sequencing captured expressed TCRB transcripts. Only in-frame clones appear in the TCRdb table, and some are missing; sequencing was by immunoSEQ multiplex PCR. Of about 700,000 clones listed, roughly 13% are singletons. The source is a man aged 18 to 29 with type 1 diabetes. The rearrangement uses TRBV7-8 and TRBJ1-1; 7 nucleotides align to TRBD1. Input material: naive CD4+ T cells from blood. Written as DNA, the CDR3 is TGTGCCAGCAGCTTAAGGACAGGATACACACGGGCTGAAGCTTTCTTT. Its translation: CASSLRTGYTRAEAFF.